Shown below are 30 T cell receptor beta chains from a single sample sequenced in a study of blood T cell repertoires in COVID-19. Profiled with immunoSEQ multiplex PCR; TCRdb holds only in-frame clones, not every one. The sample yields tens of thousands of clones, roughly nine tenths seen once. Sequenced input: peripheral blood. The receptors derive from a man aged 50-59 years with acute or convalescent COVID-19.

The chain links TRBV20-1 to TRBJ1-5; D is possibly TRBD1 (6 bases). The CDR3 is 17 amino acids. Germline CDR1 DFQATT, CDR2 SNEGSKA (reference sequence). The germline V and J ends were trimmed by 3 bases and 3 bases, with 21 bases remaining between them. The CDR3 region has the DNA TGCAGTGCTAGTGCAGGACAGCAACTTTGGCTCAATCAGCCCCAGCATTTT. Translating it yields CSASAGQQLWLNQPQHF.

The chain couples TRBV2 to TRBJ1-5; 9 bases fit TRBD1. Germline CDR1 is SNHLY and CDR2 is FYNNEI. CDR3 length: 15 residues. With V trimmed by 6 bases and J by 6 bases, 9 bases remained unmatched. CDR3 DNA: TGTGCCAGCAGGGAAACAGGGGGCGCGGGTCAGCCCCAGCATTTT. Amino acids: CASRETGGAGQPQHF.

This clone was seen just once. The chain employs TRBV11-2 and TRBJ1-4; D is undetermined. This CDR3 spans 14 amino acids. Germline CDR1 is SGHAT and CDR2 is FQNNGV. The V gene lost 5 bases and the J gene lost 5 bases, with 12 bases spanning the gap. CDR3: CASSLHRFNEKLFF. CDR3 DNA: TGTGCCAGCAGCCTACACAGATTCAATGAAAAACTGTTTTTT.

The chain joins TRBV5-8 to TRBJ2-1; maybe TRBD2 (6 bases). The V gene lost 1 base and the J gene lost 4 bases, with 9 bases spanning the gap. This CDR3 has 14 amino acids. Germline assignment: CDR1 SGHTS and CDR2 YDEGEE. The CDR3 is CASSLRLAYNEQFF. The CDR3 coding sequence is TGTGCCAGCAGCTTGAGGCTAGCGTACAATGAGCAGTTCTTC.

The CDR3 is CASSQGGGMSATYEQYF. In nucleotides, the CDR3 is TGTGCCAGCAGCCAAGGGGGGGGGATGTCTGCAACCTACGAGCAGTACTTC. The rearrangement uses TRBV14 and TRBJ2-5; 7 positions agree with TRBD2. Judging by the DNA end, TRBJ2-7 fits better; the J call may be wrong. This CDR3 is 17 amino acids long. Per germline, CDR1 SGHDN and CDR2 FVKESK.

The CDR3 sequence: CAISEFGDYLGTGELFF. The CDR3 bases are TGTGCCATCAGTGAGTTCGGGGACTATCTCGGCACCGGGGAGCTGTTTTTT. J is TRBJ2-2 and V is TRBV10-3, with 7 nucleotides matching TRBD2. Germline assignment: CDR1 ENHRY and CDR2 SYGVKD. The trim removed 1 base at V and 4 bases at J, leaving 9 bases unmatched. The CDR3 consists of 17 residues.

The chain recombines TRBV21-1 with TRBJ1-4. TRBV21-1 is a listed pseudogene. The CDR3 has 19 amino acids. The CDR3 DNA follows: TGTGCCAGCAGCAAATTACTGAAGGCGATATCGGGTCGTAGTGAAAAACTGTTTTTT. Protein product: CASSKLLKAISGRSEKLFF.

V is TRBV7-2 and J is TRBJ1-2; unclear D gene. Trimming removed 2 bases at V and 0 bases at J, with 13 bases between. The CDR3 sequence is 16 residues long. The germline V gene has CDR1 SGHTA and CDR2 FQGNSA. Here the CDR3 reads CASSLSTTSSNYGYTF. Here the CDR3 DNA reads TGTGCCAGCAGCTTAAGTACCACTTCGTCTAACTATGGCTACACCTTC.

The rearrangement joins TRBV19 to TRBJ2-1; D ambiguous. Trimming removed 3 bases at V and 6 bases at J, with 3 bases between. The CDR3 sequence is 11 residues long. From germline, CDR1 is LNHDA and CDR2 SQIVND (reference sequence). CDR3 nucleotides: TGTGCCAGTAGTATTCTCAATGAGCAGTTCTTC. Protein product: CASSILNEQFF.

V is TRBV11-3 and J is TRBJ2-1; 9 bases map to TRBD2. This CDR3 is 15 amino acids long. V lost 6 bases and J lost 5; bases outside the gene matches: 8. Germline V lookup: CDR1 SGHNT, CDR2 YENEEA. As DNA, the CDR3 is TGTGCCAGCAGGCCTATAGCGGGAGCCGACAATGAGCAGTTCTTC. It yields the protein CASRPIAGADNEQFF.

This rearrangement joins TRBV20-1 to TRBJ2-3; 8 nucleotides align to TRBD2. With V trimmed by 5 bases and J by 6 bases, 1 base remained unmatched. Germline values: CDR1 DFQATT, CDR2 SNEGSKA (reference sequence). This CDR3 region has 11 residues. The CDR3 spells CSAPGGDTQYF. The CDR3 DNA is TGCAGTGCTCCGGGGGGGGATACGCAGTATTTT.

The chain links TRBV2 to TRBJ2-7; no firm D call. The CDR3 has 14 amino acids. The V gene's germline CDR1 is SNHLY and CDR2 FYNNEI. Trimming removed 2 bases at V and 4 bases at J, with 12 bases between. The CDR3 loop is CASSESGLVYEQYF. As DNA, the CDR3 is TGTGCCAGCAGTGAATCAGGTCTTGTATACGAGCAGTACTTC. Full variable domain (outside the CDR3, taken from reference TRBV2 and TRBJ2-7): EPEVTQTPSHQVTQMGQEVILRCVPISNHLYFYWYRQILGQKVEFLVSFYNNEISEKSEIFDDQFSVERPDGSNFTLKIRSTKLEDSAMYFCASSESGLVYEQYFGPGTRLTVT.

This clone was counted between two and nine times. As DNA, the CDR3 is TGCGCCAGCAGCCACTACGGGACAGGGGTCTACAATGAGCAGTTCTTC. Translated: CASSHYGTGVYNEQFF. V usage is TRBV5-1 and J usage is TRBJ2-1; TRBD1 aligns across 10 bases. Germline CDR1 reads SGHRS; CDR2 reads YFSETQ. The CDR3 extends over 16 amino acids. J gave up 3 bases and V 4 bases, and 7 bases lay outside the gene matches.

This clone was recorded only once. The rearrangement joins TRBV30 to TRBJ2-1; 9 nucleotides match TRBD1. The CDR3 covers 14 residues. V lost 8 bases and J lost 6; bases outside the gene matches: 11. The germline CDR1 and CDR2 sequences are GTSNPN and SVGIG (reference sequence). The CDR3 sequence: CAGSRDRVVNEQFF. CDR3 DNA: TGTGCCGGATCCCGGGACAGGGTAGTCAATGAGCAGTTCTTC.

This clone was seen a handful of times. The V and J genes are TRBV6-5 and TRBJ1-5; weak D call: TRBD1 (5 bases). This CDR3 region has 15 residues. The germline V and J ends were trimmed by 6 bases and 1 base, with 13 bases remaining between them. Germline V gene data show CDR1 as MNHEY and CDR2 as SVGAGI. DNA of the CDR3: TGTGCCAGCAGAGCTACAGACAGAAGCAATCAGCCCCAGCATTTT. It translates to CASRATDRSNQPQHF.

This clone was picked up one time. The rearrangement uses TRBV6-5 and TRBJ2-1; TRBD1 matches at 8 bases. The V gene end was trimmed by 0 bases and the J gene end by 6 bases; junction bases not matched to a gene: 4. The CDR3 extends over 15 amino acids. Looked up from germline, CDR1 is MNHEY and CDR2 is SVGAGI. The CDR3 region is CASSYSRTGFNEQFF. The CDR3 DNA reads as TGTGCCAGCAGTTACTCGCGGACAGGGTTCAATGAGCAGTTCTTC.

This clone was detected once. The chain joins TRBV19 to TRBJ1-5, with 11 bases that match TRBD1. This CDR3 spans 16 amino acids. The trim removed 4 bases at V and 6 bases at J, leaving 8 bases unmatched. Germline lookup yields CDR1 LNHDA and CDR2 SQIVND (reference sequence). The CDR3 sequence is CASSTGQGAGGQPQHF. The CDR3, as DNA: TGTGCCAGTAGTACTGGACAGGGGGCGGGTGGTCAGCCCCAGCATTTT. Full variable domain (remainder filled in from reference TRBV19 and TRBJ1-5): DGGITQSPKYLFRKEGQNVTLSCEQNLNHDAMYWYRQDPGQGLRLIYYSQIVNDFQKGDIAEGYSVSREKKESFPLTVTSAQKNPTAFYLCASSTGQGAGGQPQHFGDGTRLSIL.

The rearrangement links TRBV4-1 to TRBJ1-3; TRBD1 aligns across 7 bases. The V gene end was trimmed by 4 bases and the J gene end by 0 bases; junction bases not matched to a gene: 9. Per the germline V gene, CDR1 is MGHRA and CDR2 is YSYEKL. This CDR3 region has 17 residues. CDR3 coding DNA: TGCGCCAGCAGCCGACAGGGTTTAACACTCTCTGGAAACACCATATATTTT. As protein: CASSRQGLTLSGNTIYF.

The chain joins TRBV6-5 to TRBJ1-5, with D uncertain. This CDR3 has 13 residues. V was cut by 8 bases and J by 2 bases, with 10 bases left in between. Per germline, CDR1 MNHEY and CDR2 SVGAGI. The CDR3 sequence: CASAKEGNQPQHF. CDR3 DNA: TGTGCCAGCGCGAAGGAGGGCAATCAGCCCCAGCATTTT.

This clone was counted once. DNA of the CDR3: TGTGCCAGCAGCGTAGGAACAGGGATCGCTGAAGCTTTCTTT. It translates to CASSVGTGIAEAFF. This rearrangement joins TRBV9 to TRBJ1-1, with D tentatively TRBD1 (6 bases). The CDR3 is made up of 14 amino acids. V lost 0 bases and J 6 bases, leaving 12 bases between the germline ends. The germline gives CDR1 SGDLS, CDR2 YYNGEE. Together with reference TRBV9 and TRBJ1-1, the CDR3 gives the full variable domain: DSGVTQTPKHLITATGQRVTLRCSPRSGDLSVYWYQQSLDQGLQFLIQYYNGEERAKGNILERFSAQQFPDLHSELNLSSLELGDSALYFCASSVGTGIAEAFFGQGTRLTVV.

The genes are TRBV28 and TRBJ2-1; TRBD2 aligns across 12 bases. The germline CDR1 and CDR2 sequences are MDHEN and SYDVKM. With V trimmed by 4 bases and J by 7 bases, 8 bases remained unmatched. The length of the CDR3 is 16 residues. CDR3 nucleotide sequence: TGTGCCAGCAGTTCCCTAGCGGGAGGGCCGGGAAATGAGCAGTTCTTC. It codes for CASSSLAGGPGNEQFF.

The chain recombines TRBV27 with TRBJ1-5; 8 nucleotides align to TRBD1. The germline V gene has CDR1 MNHEY and CDR2 SMNVEV (reference sequence). This CDR3 comprises 16 residues. J gave up 2 bases and V 2 bases, and 5 bases lay outside the gene matches. The CDR3 DNA reads as TGTGCCAGCAGTTTAGGTGGACAGGGTCGCAATCAGCCCCAGCATTTT. Protein product: CASSLGGQGRNQPQHF.

The chain uses TRBV9 and TRBJ2-1; the D gene is possibly TRBD2 (6 bases). CDR3 length: 13 amino acids. From germline, CDR1 is SGDLS and CDR2 YYNGEE. V lost 4 bases, J lost 7 bases, and 12 bases lay in between. The CDR3 protein is CASSYNSGNEQFF. The CDR3 region has the DNA TGTGCCAGCAGCTATAACAGCGGGAATGAGCAGTTCTTC.

The J gene is TRBJ2-5, the V gene TRBV19; tentative D call: TRBD2 (6 bases). The length of the CDR3 is 14 residues. CDR1 is LNHDA, CDR2 SQIVND, per germline (reference sequence). Trimming left V 5 bases short and J 4 bases short, with 14 bases between. CDR3: CASSSEGFGETQYF. Written as DNA, the CDR3 is TGTGCCAGTAGTTCGGAGGGGTTTGGAGAGACCCAGTACTTC.

The chain has TRBV5-1 and TRBJ1-3; tentatively, D is TRBD1 (5 bases). Germline CDR1 and CDR2: SGHRS and YFSETQ. The CDR3 sequence is 16 residues long. V was cut by 4 bases and J by 4 bases, with 18 bases left in between. CDR3 coding DNA: TGCGCCAGCAGCCCCGGGGGTACTACTCTGGGAAACACCATATATTTT. It specifies CASSPGGTTLGNTIYF.

The chain employs TRBV28 and TRBJ2-6; TRBD2 aligns across 8 bases. Germline CDR1 and CDR2: MDHEN and SYDVKM. CDR3 length equals 17 residues. The J segment lost 0 bases and the V segment lost 6 bases, leaving 7 bases of the junction unmatched. CDR3: CASSLSGSYSGANVLTF. For the CDR3, the DNA is TGTGCCAGCAGCCTAAGCGGGAGTTACTCTGGGGCCAACGTCCTGACTTTC.

The rearrangement joins TRBV7-3 to TRBJ2-2; no clear D gene. Trimming removed 0 bases at V and 6 bases at J, with 11 bases between. CDR1 is SGHTA, CDR2 FQGTGA, per germline. This CDR3 spans 15 amino acids. Here the CDR3 reads CASSLTLQLAGELFF. The CDR3 DNA sequence: TGTGCCAGCAGCTTAACGTTGCAACTCGCCGGGGAGCTGTTTTTT.

The V gene is TRBV7-9, the J gene TRBJ2-2; 7 bases agree with TRBD1. Trimming took 2 bases from V and 6 from J; bases not matched to a gene: 6. Germline V gene data show CDR1 as SEHNR and CDR2 as FQNEAQ (reference sequence). There are 15 residues in the CDR3. CDR3 residues: CASSLTGTVAGELFF. CDR3 nucleotide sequence: TGTGCCAGCAGCTTAACAGGGACAGTCGCCGGGGAGCTGTTTTTT.

The chain is built from TRBV3-1 (or the pseudogene TRBV3-2) and TRBJ2-3; D remains ambiguous. The V gene's germline CDR1 is LGHDT and CDR2 YNNKEL (reference sequence). Trimming removed 4 bases at V and 0 bases at J, with 11 bases between. CDR3 length: 15 amino acids. The CDR3 protein is CASSPRLASTDTQYF. As DNA, the CDR3 is TGTGCCAGCAGCCCCCGACTGGCTAGCACAGATACGCAGTATTTT.

The gene calls are TRBV19 and TRBJ2-5; D unresolved. V lost 3 bases, J lost 3 bases, and 8 bases lay in between. The CDR3 covers 13 residues. The V gene's germline CDR1 is LNHDA and CDR2 SQIVND (reference sequence). DNA of the CDR3: TGTGCCAGTAGTATCCGGAGAAAAGAGACCCAGTACTTC. It translates to CASSIRRKETQYF.